This T cell receptor beta chain was profiled in a study of PD-1 blockade in mismatch repair-deficient tumors. Study information: All were previously treated, progressing patients with some twelve mismatch repair-deficient cancer types.

The count of this clone is one. Antigen unknown. Other DNA sequences from this sample encode an identical CDR3 as well. Study-wide results and limits: Tumor-resident clones, often undetectable pretreatment in blood, expanded then contracted after pembrolizumab.

The assay was immunoSEQ multiplex PCR, and TCRdb's table has in-frame clones only and misses some. The sample has approximately 25,000 clones, about 83% seen once; the top ten hold 20% to 25%. The CDR3 spans 16 residues. The V gene end was trimmed by 0 bases and the J gene end by 6 bases; junction bases not matched to a gene: 7. Germline CDR1 is LGHNA and CDR2 is YSLEER. All patients were mismatch repair deficient, assessed by either PCR or immunohistochemistry. The TCR-sequenced patients were a few responders to pembrolizumab. The chain recombines TRBV4-3 with TRBJ2-3; 9 bases line up with TRBD2. The sequencing used peripheral blood, collected 12 weeks after starting pembrolizumab. The receptor was isolated from an adult with mismatch repair-deficient cancer. The DNA for the CDR3 is TGCGCCAGCAGCCAAGATTTGGCGGGAGGGCCGGATACGCAGTATTTT. Translated, it gives CASSQDLAGGPDTQYF.